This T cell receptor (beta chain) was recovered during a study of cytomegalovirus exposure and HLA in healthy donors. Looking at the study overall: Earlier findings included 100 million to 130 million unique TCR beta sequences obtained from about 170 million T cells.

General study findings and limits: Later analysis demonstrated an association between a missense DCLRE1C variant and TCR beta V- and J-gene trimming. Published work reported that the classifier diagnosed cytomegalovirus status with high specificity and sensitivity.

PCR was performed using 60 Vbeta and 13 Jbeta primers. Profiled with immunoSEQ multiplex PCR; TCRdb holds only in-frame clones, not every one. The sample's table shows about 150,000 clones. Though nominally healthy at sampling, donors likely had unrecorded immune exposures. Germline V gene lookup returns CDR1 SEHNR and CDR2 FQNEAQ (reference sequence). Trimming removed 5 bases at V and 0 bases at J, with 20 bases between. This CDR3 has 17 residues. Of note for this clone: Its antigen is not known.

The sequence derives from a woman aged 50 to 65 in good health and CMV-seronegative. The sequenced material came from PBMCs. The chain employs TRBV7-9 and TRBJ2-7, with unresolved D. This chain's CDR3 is CASSLNYPPQRSYEQYF. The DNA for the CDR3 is TGTGCCAGCAGCCTCAACTATCCTCCCCAACGCTCCTACGAGCAGTACTTC.